A selection of T cell receptor beta chains follows, all from one sample in a study of cytomegalovirus exposure and HLA in healthy donors. Profiled with immunoSEQ multiplex PCR; TCRdb holds only in-frame clones, not every one. This sample has tens of thousands of clones, with just under 90% found just once. Sequenced material: PBMCs. These receptors all come from a man aged 18 to 29 in good health and CMV-seronegative. Each CDR3 is given with its conserved first and last residue. Each record gives: D gene, clone size, J gene, V gene, CDR3 protein, CDR3 DNA. The D gene is left open where the match is weak. Only some rows state a clone size, as once, few, many or a class for expanded clones.

TRBD2 NA TRBJ2-2 TRBV29-1 CSVGGSAGGFTGELFF TGCAGCGTTGGGGGTAGTGCGGGAGGGTTTACCGGGGAGCTGTTTTTT
NA NA TRBJ2-7 TRBV11-2 CASSSQGSNGGYEQYF TGTGCCAGCAGCTCACAGGGCTCCAACGGTGGATACGAGCAGTACTTC
TRBD1 NA TRBJ2-1 TRBV4-2 CASSPRDRIGPEQFF TGTGCCAGCAGCCCCCGGGACAGGATCGGCCCTGAGCAGTTCTTC
TRBD1 NA TRBJ2-7 TRBV5-6 CASSRGQGSAYEQYF TGTGCCAGCAGCCGCGGACAGGGGAGTGCCTACGAGCAGTACTTC
NA NA TRBJ2-1 TRBV7-2 CASRLNPGTAYNEQFF TGTGCCAGCAGGTTAAACCCCGGGACTGCTTACAATGAGCAGTTCTTC
TRBD1 NA TRBJ2-6 TRBV5-4 CASSLGTGVSAGANVLTF TGTGCCAGCAGCTTAGGGACAGGGGTCTCGGCTGGGGCCAACGTCCTGACTTTC
TRBD1 NA TRBJ2-5 TRBV27 CASSLWLGQGETQYF TGTGCCAGCAGTTTATGGCTCGGACAGGGGGAGACCCAGTACTTC
NA few TRBJ1-6 TRBV4-3 CASSLAFGQIRNSPLHF TGCGCCAGCAGCCTAGCGTTTGGACAGATAAGAAATTCACCCCTCCACTTT
TRBD1 few TRBJ1-4 TRBV27 CASSGTGRKTNEKLFF TGTGCCAGCAGTGGGACAGGGCGGAAAACTAATGAAAAACTGTTTTTT
NA NA TRBJ1-4 TRBV5-1 CASSLALIGSTNEKLFF TGCGCCAGCAGCTTGGCCCTCATCGGGTCAACTAATGAAAAACTGTTTTTT
NA NA TRBJ2-3 TRBV27 CASSLYQRNTDTQYF TGTGCCAGCAGTTTATACCAGCGGAACACAGATACGCAGTATTTT
NA NA TRBJ2-2 TRBV4-3 CASSYGGSANTGELFF TGCGCCAGCAGCTATGGTGGCAGCGCGAACACCGGGGAGCTGTTTTTT
NA once TRBJ2-3 TRBV7-8 CASSLYSDTQYF TGTGCCAGCAGCTTATATTCAGATACGCAGTATTTT
NA once TRBJ2-7 TRBV7-9 CASSFGSSGYEQYF TGTGCCAGCAGCTTCGGTTCTTCGGGTTACGAGCAGTACTTC
TRBD2 few TRBJ2-3 TRBV7-8 CASSLPLAGGKYTDTQYF TGTGCCAGCAGCTTACCTCTAGCGGGAGGTAAATACACAGATACGCAGTATTTT
NA NA TRBJ2-7 TRBV5-6 CASRWSPSSYEQYF TGTGCCAGCAGGTGGTCCCCTAGTTCCTACGAGCAGTACTTC
TRBD2 NA TRBJ2-7 TRBV6-1 CASRASGSYEQYF TGTGCCAGCAGGGCTAGCGGGAGTTACGAGCAGTACTTC
NA NA TRBJ1-3 TRBV6-1 CASSEVDRISGNTIYF TGTGCCAGCAGTGAAGTAGACAGGATCTCTGGAAACACCATATATTTT
NA NA TRBJ1-2 TRBV6-5 CASSYTTRVGYGYTF TGTGCCAGCAGCTATACGACCCGGGTCGGCTATGGCTACACCTTC
NA NA TRBJ1-2 TRBV5-5 CASRLGGERGYTF TGTGCCAGCAGGTTGGGGGGGGAGCGTGGCTACACCTTC
TRBD1 NA TRBJ1-2 TRBV7-3 CASSSSSTQGNLYGYTF TGTGCCAGCAGCTCCTCAAGTACACAGGGGAACCTCTATGGCTACACCTTC
TRBD1 NA TRBJ2-7 TRBV10-3 CAITPGGGFYEQYF TGTGCCATCACCCCAGGGGGCGGGTTCTACGAGCAGTACTTC
NA once TRBJ1-1 TRBV7-8 CASSLGRVTEAFF TGTGCCAGCAGCTTAGGTCGGGTTACTGAAGCTTTCTTT
NA NA TRBJ2-5 TRBV18 CASSRGGGETQYF TGTGCCAGCTCAAGGGGAGGAGGAGAGACCCAGTACTTC
NA NA TRBJ1-2 TRBV5-1 CASSTTADPMDGYTF TGCGCCAGCAGCACCACAGCGGACCCGATGGATGGCTACACCTTC
NA NA TRBJ2-2 TRBV5-1 CASSLARYTGELFF TGCGCCAGCAGCTTGGCCAGGTACACCGGGGAGCTGTTTTTT
NA NA TRBJ1-5 TRBV6-1 CASIGGSHSNQPQHF TGTGCCAGCATCGGGGGAAGTCATAGCAATCAGCCCCAGCATTTT
TRBD2 NA TRBJ2-5 TRBV11-2 CASSLVGLARQETQYF TGTGCCAGCAGCTTAGTGGGACTAGCTCGGCAAGAGACCCAGTACTTC
TRBD2 NA TRBJ2-1 TRBV7-9 CASSLVGGSSYNEQFF TGTGCCAGCAGCTTAGTTGGCGGGAGCTCCTACAATGAGCAGTTCTTC
NA NA TRBJ2-3 TRBV9 CASSVDPRSLDTQYF TGTGCCAGCAGCGTAGACCCTCGGAGTTTAGATACGCAGTATTTT
NA NA TRBJ2-7 TRBV27 CASSLISGGAYEQYF TGTGCCAGCAGTTTAATATCAGGAGGCGCCTACGAGCAGTACTTC